This T cell receptor beta chain was identified during a study of blood T cell repertoires in COVID-19. Study-wide background: Sites in the United States, Italy and Spain provided acute and convalescent COVID-19 samples. T cells, B-cell-depleted T cells, or PBMCs provided the cDNA or gDNA that served as material.

Trimming shortened V by 1 base and J by 3 bases, and 11 bases separated the two germline ends. CDR3 length equals 15 residues. From germline, CDR1 is SGHKS and CDR2 YYEKEE (reference sequence). A few counts support this clone. Per the original data handling: Estimated nucleated cell counts came from reference gene primer amplification. Sequencing was performed with immunoSEQ multiplex PCR; in TCRdb, only in-frame clones are kept and a portion is missing. D and trimming come from the DNA, and the V and J calls and clone size come from that table. The repertoire consists of about 230,000 clones, with more than 65% occurring once and the leading ten covering 2% to 2.5%.

The sequenced sample was peripheral blood. The chain uses TRBV5-5 and TRBJ1-3; tentative D call: TRBD1 (6 bases). The TCR originated in a man between 40 and 49 years old who had recovered from COVID-19. As DNA, the CDR3 is TGTGCCAGCAGCTTGAGTCCAGGGGATGGAAACACCATATATTTT. This gives the protein CASSLSPGDGNTIYF.